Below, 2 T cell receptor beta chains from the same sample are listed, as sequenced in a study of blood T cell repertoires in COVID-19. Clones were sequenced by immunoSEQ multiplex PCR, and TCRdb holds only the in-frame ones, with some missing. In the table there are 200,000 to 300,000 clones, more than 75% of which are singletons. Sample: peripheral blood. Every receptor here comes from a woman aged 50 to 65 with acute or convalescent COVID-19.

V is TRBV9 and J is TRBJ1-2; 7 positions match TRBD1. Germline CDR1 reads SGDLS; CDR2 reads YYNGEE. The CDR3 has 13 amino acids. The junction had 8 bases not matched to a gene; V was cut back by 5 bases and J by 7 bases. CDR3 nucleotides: TGTGCCAGCAGGGCGACAGGGATGGCTGGCTACACCTTC. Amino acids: CASRATGMAGYTF.

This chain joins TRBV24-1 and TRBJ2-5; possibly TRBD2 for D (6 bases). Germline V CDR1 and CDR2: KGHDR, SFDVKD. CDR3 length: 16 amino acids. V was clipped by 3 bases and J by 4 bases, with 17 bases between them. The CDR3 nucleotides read TGTGCCACCAGTGATCCCGCCGGGCGGAGGGGAGAGACCCAGTACTTC. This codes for CATSDPAGRRGETQYF.